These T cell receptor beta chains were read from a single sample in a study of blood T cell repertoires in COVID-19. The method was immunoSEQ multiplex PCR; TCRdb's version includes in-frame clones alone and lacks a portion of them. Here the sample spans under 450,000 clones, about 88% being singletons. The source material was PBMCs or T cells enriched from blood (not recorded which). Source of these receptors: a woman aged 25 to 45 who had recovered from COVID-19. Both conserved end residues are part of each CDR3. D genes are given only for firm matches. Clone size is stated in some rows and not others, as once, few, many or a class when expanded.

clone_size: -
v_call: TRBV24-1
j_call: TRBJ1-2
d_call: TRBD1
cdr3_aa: CATGRSGQGGDYTF
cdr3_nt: TGTGCCACCGGCAGGTCGGGACAGGGAGGAGACTACACCTTC

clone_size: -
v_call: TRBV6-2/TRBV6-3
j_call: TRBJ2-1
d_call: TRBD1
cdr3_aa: CASSYEGAGEQFF
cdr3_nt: TGTGCCAGCAGTTACGAGGGGGCTGGTGAGCAGTTCTTC

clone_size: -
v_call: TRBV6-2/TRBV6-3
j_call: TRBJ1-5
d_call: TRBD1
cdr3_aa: CASSYIGTGAPNQPQHF
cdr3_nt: TGTGCCAGCAGTTATATTGGGACAGGGGCTCCCAATCAGCCCCAGCATTTT

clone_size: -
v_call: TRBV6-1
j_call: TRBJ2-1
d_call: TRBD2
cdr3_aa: CASSEFAGGNEQFF
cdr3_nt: TGTGCCAGCAGTGAATTCGCGGGAGGGAATGAGCAGTTCTTC

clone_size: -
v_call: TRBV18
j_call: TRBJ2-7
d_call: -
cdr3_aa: CASSPPSAYEQYF
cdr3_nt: TGTGCCAGCTCACCGCCTAGCGCCTACGAGCAGTACTTC

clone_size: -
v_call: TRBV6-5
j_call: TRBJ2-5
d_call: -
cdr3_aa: CASSAGYSRETQYF
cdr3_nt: TGTGCCAGCAGCGCAGGGTACTCGAGAGAGACCCAGTACTTC

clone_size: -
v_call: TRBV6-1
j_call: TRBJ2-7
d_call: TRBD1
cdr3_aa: CASSGGGTGYFVYEQYF
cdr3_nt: TGTGCCAGCAGTGGGGGAGGGACAGGGTATTTTGTGTACGAGCAGTACTTC

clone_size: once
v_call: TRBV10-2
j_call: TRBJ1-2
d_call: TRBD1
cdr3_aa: CASSETTGTGGGSYTF
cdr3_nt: TGCGCCAGCAGTGAGACGACCGGGACAGGGGGCGGCAGCTACACCTTC

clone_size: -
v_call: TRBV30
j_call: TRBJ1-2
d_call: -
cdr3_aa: CAWSGTVDGYTF
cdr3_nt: TGTGCCTGGAGTGGGACAGTGGACGGCTACACCTTC

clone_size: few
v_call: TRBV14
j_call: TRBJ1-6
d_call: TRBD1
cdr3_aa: CASSTQWTGGSSPLHF
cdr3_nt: TGTGCCAGCAGCACGCAATGGACAGGGGGAAGTTCACCCCTCCACTTT

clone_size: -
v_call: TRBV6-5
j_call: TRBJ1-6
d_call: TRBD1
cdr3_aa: CASSSRTGVSPLHF
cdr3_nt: TGTGCCAGCAGTTCCCGGACAGGGGTTTCACCCCTCCACTTT

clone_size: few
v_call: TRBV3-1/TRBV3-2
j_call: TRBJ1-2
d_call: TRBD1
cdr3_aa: CASSQEWGQGKYGYTF
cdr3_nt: TGTGCCAGCAGCCAAGAATGGGGACAGGGGAAATATGGCTACACCTTC

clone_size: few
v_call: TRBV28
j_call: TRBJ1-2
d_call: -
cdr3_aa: CASSFTAGVHYGYTF
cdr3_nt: TGTGCCAGCAGTTTTACGGCAGGGGTCCACTATGGCTACACCTTC

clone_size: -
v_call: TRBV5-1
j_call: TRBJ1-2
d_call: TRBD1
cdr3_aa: CASSLGQGLYGYTF
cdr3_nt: TGCGCCAGCAGCTTGGGACAGGGGTTATATGGCTACACCTTC

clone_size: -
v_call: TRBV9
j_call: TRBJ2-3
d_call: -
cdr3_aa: CASSEEGSSGTDTQYF
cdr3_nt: TGTGCCAGCAGCGAGGAGGGGTCCTCTGGCACAGATACGCAGTATTTT

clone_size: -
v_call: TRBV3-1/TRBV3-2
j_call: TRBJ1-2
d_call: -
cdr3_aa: CASSPAGQGLYGYTF
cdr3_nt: TGTGCCAGCAGCCCGGCCGGGCAGGGGCTCTATGGCTACACCTTC

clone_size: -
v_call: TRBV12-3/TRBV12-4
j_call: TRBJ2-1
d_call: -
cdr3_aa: CASSPPSGYEQFF
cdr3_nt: TGTGCCAGCAGTCCTCCCTCAGGGTATGAGCAGTTCTTC

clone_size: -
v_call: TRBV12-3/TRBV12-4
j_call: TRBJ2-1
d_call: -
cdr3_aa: CASSDFYNEQFF
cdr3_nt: TGTGCCAGCAGTGACTTCTACAATGAGCAGTTCTTC

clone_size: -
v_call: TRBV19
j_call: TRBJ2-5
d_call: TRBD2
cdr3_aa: CASSFASGDETQYF
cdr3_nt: TGTGCCAGTAGTTTCGCTAGCGGCGACGAGACCCAGTACTTC

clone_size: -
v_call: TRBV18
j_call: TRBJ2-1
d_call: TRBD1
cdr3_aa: CASSRRQGDVNEQFF
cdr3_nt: TGTGCCAGCTCACGAAGACAGGGGGATGTCAATGAGCAGTTCTTC

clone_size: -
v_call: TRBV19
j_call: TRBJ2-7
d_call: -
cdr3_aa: CASSPPLGEGAYEQYF
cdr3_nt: TGTGCCAGTAGTCCCCCCCTTGGGGAGGGGGCCTACGAGCAGTACTTC

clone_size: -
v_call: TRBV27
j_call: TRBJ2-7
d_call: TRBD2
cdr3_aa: CASSPGLLNSGRSLYEQYF
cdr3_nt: TGTGCCAGCAGCCCCGGGCTTTTAAACAGCGGGAGGTCCCTCTACGAGCAGTACTTC

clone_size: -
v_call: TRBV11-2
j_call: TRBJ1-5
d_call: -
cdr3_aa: CASSLQGGQPQHF
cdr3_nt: TGTGCCAGCAGCTTACAGGGAGGGCAGCCCCAGCATTTT

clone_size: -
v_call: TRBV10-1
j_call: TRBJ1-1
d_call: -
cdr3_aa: CASSDRLGTEAFF
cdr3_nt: TGCGCCAGCAGTGACAGACTGGGCACTGAAGCTTTCTTT

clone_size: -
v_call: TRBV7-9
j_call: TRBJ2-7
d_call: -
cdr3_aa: CASRNNNRNFGYEQYF
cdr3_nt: TGTGCCAGCCGCAACAACAACAGGAACTTCGGTTACGAGCAGTACTTC

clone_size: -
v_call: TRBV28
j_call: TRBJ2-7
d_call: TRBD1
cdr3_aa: CASSFTGVYSGEQYF
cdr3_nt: TGTGCCAGCAGTTTCACAGGGGTTTACTCAGGCGAGCAGTACTTC

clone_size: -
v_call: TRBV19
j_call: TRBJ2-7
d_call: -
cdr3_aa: CASSIGGDFYEQYF
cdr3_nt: TGTGCCAGTAGTATAGGGGGGGACTTCTACGAGCAGTACTTC

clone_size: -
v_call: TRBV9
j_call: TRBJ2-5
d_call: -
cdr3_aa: CASSVAGAYQETQYF
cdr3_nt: TGTGCCAGCAGCGTAGCGGGAGCTTACCAAGAGACCCAGTACTTC

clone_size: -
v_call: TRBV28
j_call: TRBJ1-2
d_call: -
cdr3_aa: CASSLPSVEGYTF
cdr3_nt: TGTGCCAGCAGTTTACCCAGCGTAGAGGGCTACACCTTC

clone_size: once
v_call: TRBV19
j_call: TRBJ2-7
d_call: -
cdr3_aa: CASSMSGAHSYEQYF
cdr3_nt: TGTGCCAGTAGTATGTCAGGGGCACACTCCTACGAGCAGTACTTC

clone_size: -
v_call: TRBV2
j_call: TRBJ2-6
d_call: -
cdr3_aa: CARTYSPIPSSGANVLTF
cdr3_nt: TGTGCCAGGACTTATTCACCGATACCTAGCTCTGGGGCCAACGTCCTGACTTTC

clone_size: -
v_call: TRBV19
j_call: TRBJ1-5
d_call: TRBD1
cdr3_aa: CASWRTGDPHQPQHF
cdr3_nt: TGTGCCAGTTGGCGGACAGGCGATCCGCATCAGCCCCAGCATTTT

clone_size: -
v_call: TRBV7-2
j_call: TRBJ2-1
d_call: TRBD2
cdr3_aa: CASSLRLAGLNEQFF
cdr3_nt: TGTGCCAGCAGCTTACGGCTAGCGGGACTCAATGAGCAGTTCTTC

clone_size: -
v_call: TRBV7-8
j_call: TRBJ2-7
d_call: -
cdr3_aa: CASSSGGRGSYEQYF
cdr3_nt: TGTGCCAGCAGCTCAGGCGGCAGGGGATCATACGAGCAGTACTTC

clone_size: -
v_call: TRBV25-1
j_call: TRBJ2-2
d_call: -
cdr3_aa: CASSEPRGLTGELFF
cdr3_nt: TGTGCCAGCAGTGAACCTAGAGGGCTCACCGGGGAGCTGTTTTTT

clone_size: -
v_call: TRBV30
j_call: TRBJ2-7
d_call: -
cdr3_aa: CAWVVGGREQYF
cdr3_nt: TGTGCCTGGGTTGTCGGAGGACGCGAGCAGTACTTC

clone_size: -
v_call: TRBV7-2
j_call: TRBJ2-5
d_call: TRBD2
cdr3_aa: CASSPRAGEETQYF
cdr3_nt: TGTGCCAGCAGCCCTCGGGCGGGGGAAGAGACCCAGTACTTC

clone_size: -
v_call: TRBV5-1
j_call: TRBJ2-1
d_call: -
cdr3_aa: CASSLAPYREPHNEQFF
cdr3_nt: TGCGCCAGCAGCTTGGCCCCCTACCGGGAACCACACAATGAGCAGTTCTTC

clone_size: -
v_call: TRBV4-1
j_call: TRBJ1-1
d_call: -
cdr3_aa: CASRGLGGVNTEAFF
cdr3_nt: TGCGCCAGCAGGGGGTTGGGGGGGGTGAACACTGAAGCTTTCTTT

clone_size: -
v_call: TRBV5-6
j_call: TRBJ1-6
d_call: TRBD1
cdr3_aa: CASRSGTGNSPLHF
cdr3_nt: TGTGCCAGCAGGTCCGGGACAGGTAATTCACCCCTCCACTTT

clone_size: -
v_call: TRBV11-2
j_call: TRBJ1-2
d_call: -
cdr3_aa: CASSLDQGNGGYTF
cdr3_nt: TGTGCCAGCAGCTTAGATCAGGGGAATGGTGGCTACACCTTC

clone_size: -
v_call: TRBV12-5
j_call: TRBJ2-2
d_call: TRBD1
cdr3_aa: CASGLVQLGQGLAGELFF
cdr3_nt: TGTGCTAGTGGTTTGGTCCAGTTAGGACAGGGTCTGGCCGGGGAGCTGTTTTTT

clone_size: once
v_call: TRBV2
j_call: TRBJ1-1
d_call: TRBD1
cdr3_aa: CASSQTGGITEAFF
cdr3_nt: TGTGCCAGCAGCCAAACAGGGGGCATCACTGAAGCTTTCTTT

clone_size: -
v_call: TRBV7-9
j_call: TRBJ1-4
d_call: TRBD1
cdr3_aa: CATRQGDEKLFF
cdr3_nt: TGTGCCACAAGACAGGGAGATGAAAAACTGTTTTTT

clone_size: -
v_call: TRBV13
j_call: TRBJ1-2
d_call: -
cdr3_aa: CASSRAVSYGYTF
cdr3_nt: TGTGCCAGCAGCCGCGCGGTTAGCTATGGCTACACCTTC

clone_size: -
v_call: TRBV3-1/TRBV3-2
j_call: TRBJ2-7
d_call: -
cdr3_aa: CASSQHTGGEQYF
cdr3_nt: TGTGCCAGCAGCCAACACACCGGCGGGGAGCAGTACTTC

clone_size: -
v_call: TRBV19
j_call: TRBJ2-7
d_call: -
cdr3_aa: CASSPDTTYEQYF
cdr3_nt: TGTGCCAGTAGCCCGGACACTACCTACGAGCAGTACTTC